This T cell receptor beta chain was observed in a study of cytomegalovirus exposure and HLA in healthy donors. Study observations and caveats: In a later analysis, TCR association rates varied by HLA locus: DRB1 most, HLA-C fewest. In a later analysis, CMV-associated beta chains were mostly HLA-associated, it appeared. The productive fraction for most TCR beta V segments was about 87% or about 30% in an earlier analysis.

Trimming took off 1 base at V and 4 bases at J, with 8 bases between the two ends. This CDR3 is 13 amino acids long. Germline CDR1 and CDR2: LGHNA and YSLEER. This clone was seen only once. Its antigen is currently unknown. The sample contains more than one DNA sequence encoding this CDR3. Both 60 Vbeta primers and 13 Jbeta primers went into the PCR. TCRdb's copy holds only in-frame clones and misses some; the assay was immunoSEQ multiplex PCR. The repertoire holds around 160,000 clones, with 70% to 90% as singletons. The rearrangement uses TRBV4-3 and TRBJ2-7; D is undetermined. Sequencing was performed on PBMCs. The clonotype was recovered from a man between 18 and 35 years old in good health and CMV-seropositive. CDR3 nucleotide sequence: TGCGCCAGCAGCCAAGGCTTCGGGTACGAGCAGTACTTC. Translation gives CASSQGFGYEQYF.